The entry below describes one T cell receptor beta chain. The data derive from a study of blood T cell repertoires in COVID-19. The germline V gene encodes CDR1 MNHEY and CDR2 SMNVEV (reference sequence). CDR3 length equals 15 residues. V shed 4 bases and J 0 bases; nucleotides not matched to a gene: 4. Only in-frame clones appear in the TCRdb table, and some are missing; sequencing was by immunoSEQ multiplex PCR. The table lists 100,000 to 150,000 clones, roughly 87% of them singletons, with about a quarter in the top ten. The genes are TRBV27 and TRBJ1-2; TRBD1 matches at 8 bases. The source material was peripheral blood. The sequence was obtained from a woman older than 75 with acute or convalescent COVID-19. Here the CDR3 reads CASSSGTGANYGYTF. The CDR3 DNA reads TGTGCCAGCAGTTCCGGGACAGGAGCTAACTATGGCTACACCTTC.